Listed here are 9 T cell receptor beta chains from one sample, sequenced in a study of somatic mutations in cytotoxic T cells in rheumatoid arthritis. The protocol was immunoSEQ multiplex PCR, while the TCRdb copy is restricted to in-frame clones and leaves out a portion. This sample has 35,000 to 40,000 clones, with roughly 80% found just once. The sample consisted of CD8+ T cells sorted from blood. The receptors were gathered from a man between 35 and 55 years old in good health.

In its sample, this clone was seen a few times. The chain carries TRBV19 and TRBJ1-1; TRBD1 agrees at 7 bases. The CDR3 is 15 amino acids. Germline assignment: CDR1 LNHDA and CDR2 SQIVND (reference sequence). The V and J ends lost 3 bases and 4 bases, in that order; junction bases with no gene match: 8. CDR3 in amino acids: CASSMSGGRGTEAFF. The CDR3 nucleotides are TGTGCCAGTAGTATGTCAGGGGGTCGTGGCACTGAAGCTTTCTTT.

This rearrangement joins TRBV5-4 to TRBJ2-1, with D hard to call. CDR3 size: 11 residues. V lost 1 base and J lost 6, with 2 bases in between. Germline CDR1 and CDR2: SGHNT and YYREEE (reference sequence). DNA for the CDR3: TGTGCCAGCAGCTTGACCAATGAGCAGTTCTTC. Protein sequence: CASSLTNEQFF.

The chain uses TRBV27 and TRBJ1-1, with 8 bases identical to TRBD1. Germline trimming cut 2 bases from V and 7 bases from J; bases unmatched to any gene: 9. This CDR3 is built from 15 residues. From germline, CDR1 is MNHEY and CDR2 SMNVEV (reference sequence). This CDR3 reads CASSLVAGQGVEAFF. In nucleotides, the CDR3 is TGTGCCAGCAGTTTAGTGGCCGGACAGGGAGTTGAAGCTTTCTTT.

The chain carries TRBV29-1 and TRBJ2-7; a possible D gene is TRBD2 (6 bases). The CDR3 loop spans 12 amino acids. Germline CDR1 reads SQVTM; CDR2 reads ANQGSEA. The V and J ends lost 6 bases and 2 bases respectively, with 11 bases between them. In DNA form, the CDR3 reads TGCAGCGTACGGGACTTAACCTACGAGCAGTACTTC. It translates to CSVRDLTYEQYF.

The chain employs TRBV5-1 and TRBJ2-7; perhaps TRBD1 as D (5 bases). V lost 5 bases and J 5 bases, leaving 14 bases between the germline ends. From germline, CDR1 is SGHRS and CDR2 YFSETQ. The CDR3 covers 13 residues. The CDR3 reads CASSPPRANEQYF. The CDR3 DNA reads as TGCGCCAGCAGTCCGCCCAGGGCCAACGAGCAGTACTTC.

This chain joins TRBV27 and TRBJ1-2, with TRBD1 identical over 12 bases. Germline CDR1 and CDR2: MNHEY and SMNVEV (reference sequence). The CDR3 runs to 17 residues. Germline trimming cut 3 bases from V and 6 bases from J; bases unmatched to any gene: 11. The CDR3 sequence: CASSFLPGQGAGDGYTF. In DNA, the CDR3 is TGTGCCAGCAGTTTCCTACCGGGACAGGGGGCTGGAGATGGCTACACCTTC.

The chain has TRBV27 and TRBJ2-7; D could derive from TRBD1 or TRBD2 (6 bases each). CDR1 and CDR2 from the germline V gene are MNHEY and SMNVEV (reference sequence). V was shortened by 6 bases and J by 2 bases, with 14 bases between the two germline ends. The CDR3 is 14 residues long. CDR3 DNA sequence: TGTGCCAGCAGCCGCGGGACACTCACCTACGAGCAGTACTTC. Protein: CASSRGTLTYEQYF.

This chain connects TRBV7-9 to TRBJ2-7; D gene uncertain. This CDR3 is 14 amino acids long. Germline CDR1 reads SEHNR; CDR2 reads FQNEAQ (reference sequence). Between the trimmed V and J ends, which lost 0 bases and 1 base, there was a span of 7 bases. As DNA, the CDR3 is TGTGCCAGCAGCTTAGCCCCTGGTTCCTACGAGCAGTACTTC. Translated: CASSLAPGSYEQYF. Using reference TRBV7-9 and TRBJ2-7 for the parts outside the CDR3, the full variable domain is DTGVSQNPRHKITKRGQNVTFRCDPISEHNRLYWYRQTLGQGPEFLTYFQNEAQLEKSRLLSDRFSAERPKGSFSTLEIQRTEQGDSAMYLCASSLAPGSYEQYFGPGTRLTVT.

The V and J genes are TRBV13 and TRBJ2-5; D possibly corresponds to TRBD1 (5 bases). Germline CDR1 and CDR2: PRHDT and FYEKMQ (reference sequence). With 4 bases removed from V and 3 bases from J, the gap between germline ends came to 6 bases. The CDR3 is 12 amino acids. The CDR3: CASSSREETQYF. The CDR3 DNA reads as TGTGCCAGCAGCTCCAGGGAAGAGACCCAGTACTTC.